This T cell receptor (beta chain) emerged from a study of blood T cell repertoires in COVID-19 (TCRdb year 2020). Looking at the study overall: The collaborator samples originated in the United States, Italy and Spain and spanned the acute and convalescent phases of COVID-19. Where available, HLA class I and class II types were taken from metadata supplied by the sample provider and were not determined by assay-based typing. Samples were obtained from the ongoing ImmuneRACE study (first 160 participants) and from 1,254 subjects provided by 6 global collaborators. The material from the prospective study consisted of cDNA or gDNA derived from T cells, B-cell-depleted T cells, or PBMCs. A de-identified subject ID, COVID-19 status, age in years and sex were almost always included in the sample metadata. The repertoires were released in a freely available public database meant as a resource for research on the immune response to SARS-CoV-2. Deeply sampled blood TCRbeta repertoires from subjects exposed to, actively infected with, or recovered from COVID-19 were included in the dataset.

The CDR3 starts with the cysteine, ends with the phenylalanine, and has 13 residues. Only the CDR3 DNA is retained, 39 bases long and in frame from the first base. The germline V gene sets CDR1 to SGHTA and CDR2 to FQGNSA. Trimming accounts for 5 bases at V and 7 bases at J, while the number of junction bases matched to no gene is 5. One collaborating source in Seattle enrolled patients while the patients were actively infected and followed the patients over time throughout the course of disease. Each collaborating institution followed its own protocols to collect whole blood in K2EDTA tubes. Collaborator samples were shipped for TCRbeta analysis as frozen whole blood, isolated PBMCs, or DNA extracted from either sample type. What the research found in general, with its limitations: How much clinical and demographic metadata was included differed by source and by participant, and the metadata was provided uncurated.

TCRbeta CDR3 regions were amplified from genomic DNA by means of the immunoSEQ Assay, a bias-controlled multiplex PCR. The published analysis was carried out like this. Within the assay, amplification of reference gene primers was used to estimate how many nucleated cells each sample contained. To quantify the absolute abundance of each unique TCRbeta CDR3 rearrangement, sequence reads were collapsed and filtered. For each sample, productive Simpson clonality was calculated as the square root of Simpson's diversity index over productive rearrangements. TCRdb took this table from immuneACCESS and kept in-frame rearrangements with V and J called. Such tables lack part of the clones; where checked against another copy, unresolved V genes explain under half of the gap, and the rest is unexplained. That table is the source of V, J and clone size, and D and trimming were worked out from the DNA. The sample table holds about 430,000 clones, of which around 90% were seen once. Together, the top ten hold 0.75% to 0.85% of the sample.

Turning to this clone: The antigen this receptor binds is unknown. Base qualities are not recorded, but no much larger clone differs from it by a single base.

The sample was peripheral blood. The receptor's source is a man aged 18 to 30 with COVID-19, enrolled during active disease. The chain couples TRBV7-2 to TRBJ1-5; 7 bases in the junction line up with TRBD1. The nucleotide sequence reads TGTGCCAGCAGCACAAACAGGGGCCAGCCCCAGCATTTT. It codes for CASSTNRGQPQHF.